This T cell receptor beta chain emerged from a study of radiotherapy plus CTLA-4 blockade in lung cancer. With ipilimumab providing CTLA-4 blockade, focal radiation was administered to patients who had chemo-refractory metastatic non-small-cell lung cancer. Study-level findings and limits: Early clonal dynamics of blood T cells, together with interferon-beta, were reported as the best response predictor.

Measured with immunoSEQ multiplex PCR; TCRdb has only the in-frame clones, and not every one. The sample contains tens of thousands of clones, approximately 78% of which appear only once. Remarks on this clone: Its matching antigen is unknown.

Trimming cost V 0 bases and J 0 bases; bases outside gene matches: 6. CDR1 is LGHNA, CDR2 YSLEER, per germline. The CDR3 loop spans 17 amino acids. The receptor comes from a human donor with non-small cell lung cancer that progressed on radiotherapy plus ipilimumab. The material was peripheral blood, obtained from a patient treated with radiotherapy plus ipilimumab. The V call is TRBV4-3, the J call TRBJ2-3; 7 nucleotides align to TRBD2. The CDR3 DNA sequence: TGCGCCAGCAGCCAAGAGTTCTGGCGGGGGAGCACAGATACGCAGTATTTT. This codes for CASSQEFWRGSTDTQYF.